The 29 T cell receptor beta chains below were found in one sample sequenced in a study of blood T cell repertoires in COVID-19. Profiled with immunoSEQ multiplex PCR; TCRdb holds only in-frame clones, not every one. The sample yields approximately 83,000 clones, roughly 71% seen once. The sample taken for sequencing was peripheral blood. The receptors here all came from a woman aged 80 or over with acute or convalescent COVID-19.

J is TRBJ2-1 and V is TRBV7-2; 8 nucleotides align to TRBD2. V lost 5 bases, J lost 0 bases, and 3 bases stayed unmatched. CDR3 length: 15 residues. Germline assignment: CDR1 SGHTA and CDR2 FQGNSA. CDR3 DNA: TGTGCCAGCAGCCTCGGGGGGGGCTCCTACAATGAGCAGTTCTTC. Translation gives CASSLGGGSYNEQFF.

This clone turned up a few times. This chain uses TRBV6-6 with TRBJ1-5; TRBD1 agrees at 9 bases. The CDR3 runs 14 residues. In germline, CDR1 is MNHNY, CDR2 SVGAGI (reference sequence). Trimming removed 7 bases from V and 4 bases from J; junction bases left unmatched: 5. The CDR3: CASNDRGGNQPQHF. For the CDR3, the DNA is TGTGCCAGCAACGACAGGGGGGGAAATCAGCCCCAGCATTTT.

V is TRBV28 and J is TRBJ1-2; 8 positions match TRBD1. The CDR3 loop spans 14 amino acids. CDR1 is MDHEN, CDR2 SYDVKM, per germline. Trimming cost V 1 base and J 8 bases; bases outside gene matches: 6. DNA of the CDR3: TGTGCCAGCAGTTTATCAGGGGGCGTTGGAGGCTACACCTTC. Translated: CASSLSGGVGGYTF.

The chain uses TRBV6-2 or TRBV6-3 and TRBJ1-5, with 9 bases that match TRBD1. CDR1 and CDR2 (germline): MNHEY, SVGEGT. The V and J ends lost 5 bases and 5 bases, in that order; junction bases with no gene match: 4. CDR3 length equals 14 residues. CDR3 sequence reads: CASSTGTGYQPQHF. CDR3 sequence (DNA): TGTGCCAGCAGTACAGGGACAGGGTATCAGCCCCAGCATTTT.

Only a few counts were recorded for this clone. The genes are TRBV18 and TRBJ1-1; TRBD1 matches at 10 bases. Losses at the gene ends were 3 bases for V and 5 bases for J; bases not matched to a gene: 9. Germline V CDR1 and CDR2: KGHSH, LQKENI. CDR3 length equals 16 residues. CDR3 nucleotides: TGTGCCAGCTCACCGACGACAGGGGGCGCGAGGACTGAAGCTTTCTTT. Translation gives CASSPTTGGARTEAFF.

The gene calls are TRBV7-2 and TRBJ1-2; no clear D gene. V lost 0 bases and J 5 bases, leaving 13 bases between the germline ends. CDR3 length: 15 residues. Germline CDR1 is SGHTA and CDR2 is FQGNSA. CDR3 in amino acids: CASSLAREQAYGYTF. CDR3 DNA sequence: TGTGCCAGCAGCTTAGCTCGGGAGCAGGCGTATGGCTACACCTTC.

V usage is TRBV18 and J usage is TRBJ2-1, with TRBD1 matching 7 bases. The V gene end was trimmed by 7 bases and the J gene end by 3 bases; junction bases not matched to a gene: 3. The CDR3 runs 13 residues. The germline V gene encodes CDR1 KGHSH and CDR2 LQKENI. CDR3 DNA sequence: TGTGCCAGCTTGAGGGACAGCTACAATGAGCAGTTCTTC. Its protein product is CASLRDSYNEQFF. Combining the CDR3 with reference TRBV18 and TRBJ2-1 gives the whole variable domain NAGVMQNPRHLVRRRGQEARLRCSPMKGHSHVYWYRQLPEEGLKFMVYLQKENIIDESGMPKERFSAEFPKEGPSILRIQQVVRGDSAAYFCASLRDSYNEQFFGPGTRLTVL.

The J gene is TRBJ2-1, the V gene TRBV7-2, with 9 positions matching TRBD2. V lost 7 bases to trimming and J lost 4 bases; unmatched junction nucleotides: 5. CDR1 and CDR2 from the germline V gene are SGHTA and FQGNSA. The CDR3 sequence is 14 residues long. The DNA of the CDR3 is TGTGCCAGCAACTTGGGACTAGCATACAATGAGCAGTTCTTC. Protein sequence: CASNLGLAYNEQFF. Full variable domain (rest looked up from reference TRBV7-2 and TRBJ2-1): GAGVSQSPSNKVTEKGKDVELRCDPISGHTALYWYRQSLGQGLEFLIYFQGNSAPDKSGLPSDRFSAERTGGSVSTLTIQRTQQEDSAVYLCASNLGLAYNEQFFGPGTRLTVL.

The J gene is TRBJ2-7, the V gene TRBV6-5, with 7 nucleotides matching TRBD2. V shed 10 bases, J shed 5 bases, and the junction held 11 bases outside the gene matches. CDR3 length: 13 amino acids. The germline V gene has CDR1 MNHEY and CDR2 SVGAGI. CDR3 DNA: TGTGCCATTAGAGGGTTGGGAGGGAACGAGCAGTACTTC. Translation: CAIRGLGGNEQYF.

The chain carries TRBV12-3 or TRBV12-4 and TRBJ1-2; D remains unclear. The CDR3 sequence is 13 residues long. V was pared by 4 bases and J by 8 bases, with 14 bases between. CDR3 coding DNA: TGTGCCAGCAGTTCGGGGTTTCTCGGGGGCTACACCTTC. Residues: CASSSGFLGGYTF.

This clone was counted a single time. The rearrangement links TRBV5-5 to TRBJ1-2; 8 bases fit TRBD1. Per the germline V gene, CDR1 is SGHKS and CDR2 is YYEKEE (reference sequence). Trimming took 4 bases from V and 4 from J; bases not matched to a gene: 3. The CDR3 spans 13 residues. The CDR3 DNA reads TGTGCCAGCAGCGGACAGGGCCCCTATGGCTACACCTTC. This sequence encodes CASSGQGPYGYTF.

This clone was observed once. The V and J genes are TRBV10-3 and TRBJ1-1, with 9 nucleotides matching TRBD1. V trimming: 9 bases; J trimming: 1 base; junction bases outside the gene matches: 18. This CDR3 has 18 residues. Germline CDR1 and CDR2: ENHRY and SYGVKD. The CDR3 region has the DNA TGTGCCATAGGAAATTCGGGACAGGGAGGGGGTTGGAACACTGAAGCTTTCTTT. Its protein is CAIGNSGQGGGWNTEAFF.

Only one count was recorded for this clone. CDR3 in amino acids: CSASRGGGTDTQYF. CDR3 bases: TGCAGTGCTAGTCGAGGAGGCGGGACAGATACGCAGTATTTT. The rearrangement uses TRBV20-1 and TRBJ2-3; D is perhaps TRBD2 (5 bases). This CDR3 has 14 residues. Germline assignment: CDR1 DFQATT and CDR2 SNEGSKA (reference sequence). Trimming took off 3 bases at V and 3 bases at J, with 13 bases between the two ends.

The chain recombines TRBV6-5 with TRBJ1-5; D perhaps matches TRBD1 (6 bases). The V gene lost 10 bases and the J gene lost 1 base, with 17 bases spanning the gap. CDR1 is MNHEY and CDR2 is SVGAGI in the germline V gene. The CDR3 is made up of 15 amino acids. The CDR3 DNA follows: TGTGCCACCCAGCTTACAGGGCCCAGCAATCAGCCCCAGCATTTT. Translated: CATQLTGPSNQPQHF.

The V gene is TRBV6-5, the J gene TRBJ1-2; D ambiguous. V dropped 10 bases and J dropped 2 bases, with 8 bases sitting between them. The germline V gene encodes CDR1 MNHEY and CDR2 SVGAGI. The CDR3 runs 11 residues. CDR3 sequence: CATGSNYGYTF. The CDR3, as DNA: TGTGCCACCGGTAGCAACTATGGCTACACCTTC.

The CDR3 spells CASSSGYNMAEQYF. The CDR3 coding sequence is TGTGCCAGCAGTTCCGGGTATAATATGGCGGAGCAGTACTTC. This chain uses TRBV28 with TRBJ2-7; D uncertain. The CDR3 sequence is 14 residues long. Germline lookup yields CDR1 MDHEN and CDR2 SYDVKM. The germline V and J ends were trimmed by 4 bases and 7 bases, with 17 bases remaining between them.

This clone has just a few counts. This chain connects TRBV28 to TRBJ2-5, with 11 bases that match TRBD1. After removal of 11 bases from V and 5 bases from J, the junction contained 13 bases not matched to a gene. CDR1 and CDR2 (germline): MDHEN, SYDVKM. The CDR3 runs 15 residues. The DNA for the CDR3 is TGTGCCGGACAGGGGGCGTCCCAGGGGTTGGAGACCCAGTACTTC. Translated, it gives CAGQGASQGLETQYF.

The chain carries TRBV19 and TRBJ2-1; TRBD1 is a possible D gene (5 bases). Between the trimmed V and J ends, which lost 2 bases and 2 bases, there was a span of 10 bases. In germline, CDR1 is LNHDA, CDR2 SQIVND (reference sequence). The CDR3 runs to 15 residues. CDR3 amino acids: CASSIITRAYNEQFF. The DNA of the CDR3 is TGTGCCAGTAGTATAATTACCAGGGCCTACAATGAGCAGTTCTTC. The entire variable domain, with the rest obtained from reference TRBV19 and TRBJ2-1, is as follows: DGGITQSPKYLFRKEGQNVTLSCEQNLNHDAMYWYRQDPGQGLRLIYYSQIVNDFQKGDIAEGYSVSREKKESFPLTVTSAQKNPTAFYLCASSIITRAYNEQFFGPGTRLTVL.

This clone was observed a single time. The chain joins TRBV24-1 to TRBJ1-4; D gene unclear. V was pared by 4 bases and J by 0 bases, with 8 bases between. Germline V gene lookup returns CDR1 KGHDR and CDR2 SFDVKD. The CDR3 covers 15 residues. CDR3 protein: CATSDTVATNEKLFF. DNA for the CDR3: TGTGCCACCAGTGACACGGTCGCAACTAATGAAAAACTGTTTTTT.

The rearrangement links TRBV7-6 to TRBJ2-7; possible D gene TRBD1, 5 bases. The V gene lost 1 base and the J gene lost 2 bases, with 12 bases spanning the gap. From germline, CDR1 is SGHVS and CDR2 FNYEAQ. The length of the CDR3 is 15 residues. The CDR3 sequence: CASSLVDSAPYEQYF. The DNA for the CDR3 is TGTGCCAGCAGCTTAGTAGACAGTGCCCCCTACGAGCAGTACTTC.

The rearrangement uses TRBV14 and TRBJ2-1, with D maybe TRBD2 (6 bases). Germline-derived CDR1 and CDR2 are SGHDN and FVKESK. V was shortened by 1 base and J by 3 bases, with 19 bases between the two germline ends. The CDR3 loop spans 18 amino acids. The CDR3 sequence is CASSQGTRRGARYNEQFF. The CDR3 DNA reads as TGTGCCAGCAGCCAAGGGACCCGGCGGGGAGCGCGCTACAATGAGCAGTTCTTC.

V usage is TRBV28 and J usage is TRBJ2-1; possible D gene TRBD2, 5 bases. V lost 2 bases to trimming and J lost 15 bases, with 14 bases between them. CDR1 and CDR2 (germline): MDHEN, SYDVKM. The CDR3 runs 12 residues. The CDR3 nucleotides are TGTGCCAGCAGTTTACGGACTCGGCGGGTGTTCTTC. Its translation is CASSLRTRRVFF.

The chain couples TRBV3-1 (or the pseudogene TRBV3-2) to TRBJ1-5, with 7 bases lining up with TRBD1. The CDR3 is made up of 15 amino acids. V shed 0 bases and J 6 bases; nucleotides not matched to a gene: 5. Germline CDR1 and CDR2: LGHDT and YNNKEL (reference sequence). CDR3 nucleotide sequence: TGTGCCAGCAGCCAAGAGCGACAGGGAGTTCAGCCCCAGCATTTT. As protein: CASSQERQGVQPQHF.

This clone was seen only a few times. The genes are TRBV30 and TRBJ1-2, with D perhaps TRBD1 (6 bases). The CDR3 extends over 11 amino acids. V was pared by 7 bases and J by 8 bases, with 14 bases between. Germline CDR1 and CDR2: GTSNPN and SVGIG (reference sequence). DNA of the CDR3: TGTGCCTCCACCTTGGGGGCCGGCTACACCTTC. This encodes CASTLGAGYTF.

The chain uses TRBV3-1 (or the pseudogene TRBV3-2) and TRBJ1-6, with D possibly matching TRBD1 (6 bases). The CDR3 is 16 amino acids. Per germline, CDR1 LGHDT and CDR2 YNNKEL (reference sequence). Trimming took off 1 base at V and 6 bases at J, with 13 bases between the two ends. The CDR3 DNA reads as TGTGCCAGCAGCCAAGGGGCAGGGGCGGGTAATTCACCCCTCCACTTT. This encodes CASSQGAGAGNSPLHF.

This clone appeared a single time. In DNA, the CDR3 is TGTGCCATCAGTCGTACAGGCGAGACCTACGAGCAGTACTTC. It specifies CAISRTGETYEQYF. The chain uses TRBV10-3 and TRBJ2-7; perhaps TRBD1 as D (5 bases). CDR1 and CDR2 (germline): ENHRY, SYGVKD. The CDR3 extends over 14 amino acids. V was clipped by 5 bases and J by 2 bases, with 13 bases between them.

The rearrangement uses TRBV5-1 and TRBJ1-4, with D unresolved. CDR1 SGHRS and CDR2 YFSETQ come from the germline V gene. With 4 bases removed from V and 8 bases from J, the gap between germline ends came to 12 bases. CDR3 size: 13 residues. The CDR3 coding sequence is TGCGCCAGCAGCAGGGTTCCGGGGGAAAAACTGTTTTTT. Translated: CASSRVPGEKLFF.

V and J are TRBV6-1 and TRBJ2-4; TRBD2 is a possible D gene (6 bases). Between the trimmed V and J ends, which lost 3 bases and 0 bases, there was a span of 12 bases. This CDR3 spans 16 amino acids. Germline V gene lookup returns CDR1 MNHNS and CDR2 SASEGT. The CDR3 nucleotides are TGTGCCAGCAGTGATTCCGGGAGTGTAGCCAAAAACATTCAGTACTTC. It specifies CASSDSGSVAKNIQYF.

Points on this clone: The junction departs from germline at one end; a sequencing error may be responsible. J is TRBJ1-4 and V is TRBV4-1; D may be TRBD1 (5 bases). Per germline, CDR1 MGHRA and CDR2 YSYEKL. The CDR3 has 15 amino acids. The DNA of the CDR3 is TGCGCCAGCAGGCAAGTGGGGGGGATCGGTGAAAAACTGTTTTTT. It specifies CASRQVGGIGEKLFF.